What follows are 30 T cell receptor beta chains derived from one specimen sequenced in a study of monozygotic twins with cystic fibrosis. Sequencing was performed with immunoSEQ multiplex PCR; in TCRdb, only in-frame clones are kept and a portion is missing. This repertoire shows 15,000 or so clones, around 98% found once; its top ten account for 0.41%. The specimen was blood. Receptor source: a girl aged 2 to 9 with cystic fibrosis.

CDR3 DNA: TGTGCCAGCTCACCACCCAGAGACCTGAACACTGAAGCTTTCTTT. Protein product: CASSPPRDLNTEAFF. The chain recombines TRBV18 with TRBJ1-1; D is undetermined. CDR3 size: 15 residues. V lost 0 bases, J lost 0 bases, and 8 bases lay in between. Germline CDR1 and CDR2: KGHSH and LQKENI.

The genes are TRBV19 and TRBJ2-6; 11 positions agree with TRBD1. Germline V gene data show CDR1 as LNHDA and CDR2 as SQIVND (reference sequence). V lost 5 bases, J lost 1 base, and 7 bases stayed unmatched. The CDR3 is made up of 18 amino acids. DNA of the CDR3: TGTGCCAGTAGTCTCGGGACAGGGGGATTATCTGGGGCCAACGTCCTGACTTTC. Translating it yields CASSLGTGGLSGANVLTF.

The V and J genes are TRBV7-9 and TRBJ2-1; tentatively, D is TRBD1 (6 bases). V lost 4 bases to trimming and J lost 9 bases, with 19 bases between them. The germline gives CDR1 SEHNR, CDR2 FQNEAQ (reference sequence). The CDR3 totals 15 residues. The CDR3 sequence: CASSSVNRVRGEQFF. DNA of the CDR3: TGTGCCAGCAGCTCCGTTAACAGGGTAAGGGGTGAGCAGTTCTTC.

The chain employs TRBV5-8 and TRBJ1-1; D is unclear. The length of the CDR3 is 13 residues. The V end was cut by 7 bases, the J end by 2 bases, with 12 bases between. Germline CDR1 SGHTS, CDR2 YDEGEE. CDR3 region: CASSPQLNTEAFF. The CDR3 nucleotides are TGTGCCAGCTCTCCGCAACTCAACACTGAAGCTTTCTTT.

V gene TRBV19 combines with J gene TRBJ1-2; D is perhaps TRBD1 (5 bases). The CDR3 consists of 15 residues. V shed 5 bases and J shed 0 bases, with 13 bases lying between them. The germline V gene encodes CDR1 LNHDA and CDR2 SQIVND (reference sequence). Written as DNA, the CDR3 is TGTGCCAGTAGTCGCATACAGGTCGCTAACTATGGCTACACCTTC. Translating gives CASSRIQVANYGYTF.

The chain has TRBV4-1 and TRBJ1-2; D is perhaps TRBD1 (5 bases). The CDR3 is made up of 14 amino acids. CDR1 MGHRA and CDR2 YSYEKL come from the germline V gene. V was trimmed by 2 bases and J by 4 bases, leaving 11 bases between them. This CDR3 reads CASSQFQGGYGYTF. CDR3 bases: TGCGCCAGCAGCCAATTCCAGGGTGGCTATGGCTACACCTTC.

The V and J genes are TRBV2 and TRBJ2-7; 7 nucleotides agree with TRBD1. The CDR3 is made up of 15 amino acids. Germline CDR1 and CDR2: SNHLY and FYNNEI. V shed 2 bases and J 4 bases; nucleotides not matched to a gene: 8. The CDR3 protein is CASSEMGQTFYEQYF. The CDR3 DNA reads TGTGCCAGCAGTGAAATGGGACAGACCTTTTACGAGCAGTACTTC.

DNA of the CDR3: TGTGCCAGCAGAAACACCGGGGAGCTGTTTTTT. As protein: CASRNTGELFF. The rearrangement uses TRBV6-5 and TRBJ2-2; no clear D. There are 11 residues in the CDR3. The V and J ends lost 6 bases and 2 bases respectively, with 1 base between them. Germline V gives CDR1 MNHEY, CDR2 SVGAGI.

CDR3: CASSLTGFYGYTF. For the CDR3, the DNA is TGTGCCAGCAGCCTTACAGGGTTCTATGGCTACACCTTC. The genes are TRBV28 and TRBJ1-2; maybe TRBD1 (6 bases). This CDR3 has 13 amino acids. V gave up 6 bases and J gave up 4 bases, with 12 bases separating them. Germline CDR1 is MDHEN and CDR2 is SYDVKM.

The CDR3 is CASSPRVKSPRDTQYF. CDR3 nucleotides: TGTGCCAGCAGCCCACGGGTTAAAAGTCCCCGAGATACGCAGTATTTT. The genes are TRBV4-2 and TRBJ2-3; no clear D. Trimming took off 4 bases at V and 5 bases at J, with 19 bases between the two ends. The CDR3 runs 16 residues. Germline V gene sequence: CDR1 LGHNA, CDR2 YNFKEQ.

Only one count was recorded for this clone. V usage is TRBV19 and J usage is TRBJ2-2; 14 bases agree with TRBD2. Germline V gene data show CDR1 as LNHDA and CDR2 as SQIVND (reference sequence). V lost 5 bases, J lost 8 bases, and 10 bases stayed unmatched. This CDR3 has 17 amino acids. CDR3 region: CASSPALTSGRVGELFF. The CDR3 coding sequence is TGTGCCAGTAGTCCGGCGCTGACTAGCGGGAGGGTGGGGGAGCTGTTTTTT.

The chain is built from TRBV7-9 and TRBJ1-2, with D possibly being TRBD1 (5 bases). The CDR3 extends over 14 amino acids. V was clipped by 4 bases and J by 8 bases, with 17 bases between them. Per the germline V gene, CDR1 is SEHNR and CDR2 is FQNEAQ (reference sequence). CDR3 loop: CASSYSGTVSGYTF. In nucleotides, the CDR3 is TGTGCCAGCAGCTACTCGGGGACTGTCAGCGGCTACACCTTC.

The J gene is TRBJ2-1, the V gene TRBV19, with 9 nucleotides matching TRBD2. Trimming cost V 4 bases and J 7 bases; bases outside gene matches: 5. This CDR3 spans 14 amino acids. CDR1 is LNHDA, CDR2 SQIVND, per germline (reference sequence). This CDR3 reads CASSRTSDGNEQFF. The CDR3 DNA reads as TGTGCCAGTAGTAGGACTAGCGACGGAAATGAGCAGTTCTTC.

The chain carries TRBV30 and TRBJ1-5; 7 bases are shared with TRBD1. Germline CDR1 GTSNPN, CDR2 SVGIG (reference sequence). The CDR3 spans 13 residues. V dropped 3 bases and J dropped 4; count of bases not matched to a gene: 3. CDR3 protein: CAWRQGMNQPQHF. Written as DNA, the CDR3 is TGTGCCTGGAGACAGGGGATGAATCAGCCCCAGCATTTT. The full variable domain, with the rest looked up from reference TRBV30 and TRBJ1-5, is SQTIHQWPATLVQPVGSPLSLECTVEGTSNPNLYWYRQAAGRGLQLLFYSVGIGQISSEVPQNLSASRPQDRQFILSSKKLLLSDSGFYLCAWRQGMNQPQHFGDGTRLSIL.

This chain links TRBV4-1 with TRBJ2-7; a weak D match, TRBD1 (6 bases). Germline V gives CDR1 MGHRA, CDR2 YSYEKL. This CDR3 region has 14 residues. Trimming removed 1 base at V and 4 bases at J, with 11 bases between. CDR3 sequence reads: CASSQGEQGYEQYF. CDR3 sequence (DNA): TGCGCCAGCAGCCAAGGAGAACAGGGATACGAGCAGTACTTC.

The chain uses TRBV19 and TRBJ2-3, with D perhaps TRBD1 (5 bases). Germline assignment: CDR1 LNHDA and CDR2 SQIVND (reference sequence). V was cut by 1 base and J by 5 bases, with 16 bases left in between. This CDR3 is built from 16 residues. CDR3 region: CASSIGGHLLGDTQYF. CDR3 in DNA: TGTGCCAGTAGTATAGGAGGACACCTTCTGGGAGATACGCAGTATTTT.

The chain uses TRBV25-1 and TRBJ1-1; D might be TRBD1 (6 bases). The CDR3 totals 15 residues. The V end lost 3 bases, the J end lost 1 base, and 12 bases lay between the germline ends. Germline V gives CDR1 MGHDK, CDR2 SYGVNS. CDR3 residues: CASSDPGRGNTEAFF. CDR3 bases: TGTGCCAGCAGTGATCCAGGCAGGGGGAACACTGAAGCTTTCTTT. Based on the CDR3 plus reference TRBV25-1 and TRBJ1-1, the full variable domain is EADIYQTPRYLVIGTGKKITLECSQTMGHDKMYWYQQDPGMELHLIHYSYGVNSTEKGDLSSESTVSRIRTEHFPLTLESARPSHTSQYLCASSDPGRGNTEAFFGQGTRLTVV.

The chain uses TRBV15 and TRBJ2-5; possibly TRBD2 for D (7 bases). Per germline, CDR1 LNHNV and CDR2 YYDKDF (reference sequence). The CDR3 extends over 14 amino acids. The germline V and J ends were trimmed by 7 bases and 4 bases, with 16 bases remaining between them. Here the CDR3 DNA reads TGTGCCACCACCACCCGGGGGGCGGGAGAGACCCAGTACTTC. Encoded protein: CATTTRGAGETQYF.

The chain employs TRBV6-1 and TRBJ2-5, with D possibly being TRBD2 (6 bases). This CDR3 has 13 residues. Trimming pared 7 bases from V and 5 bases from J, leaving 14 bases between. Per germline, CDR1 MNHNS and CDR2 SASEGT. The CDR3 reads CASTPGGSETQYF. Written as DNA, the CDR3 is TGTGCCAGCACCCCCGGGGGAAGCGAGACCCAGTACTTC.

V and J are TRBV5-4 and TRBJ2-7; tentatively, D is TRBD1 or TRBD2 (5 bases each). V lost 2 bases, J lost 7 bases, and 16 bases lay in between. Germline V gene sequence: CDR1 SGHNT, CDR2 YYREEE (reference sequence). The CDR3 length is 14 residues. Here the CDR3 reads CASSLGTGREEQYF. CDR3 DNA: TGTGCCAGCAGCTTAGGGACGGGCCGAGAGGAGCAGTACTTC.

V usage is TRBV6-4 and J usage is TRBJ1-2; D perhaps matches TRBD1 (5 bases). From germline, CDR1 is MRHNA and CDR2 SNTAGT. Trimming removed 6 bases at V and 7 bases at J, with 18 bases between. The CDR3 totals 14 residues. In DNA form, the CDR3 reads TGTGCCAGCAGCCACACTGCCGGGACTCCTGGCTACACCTTC. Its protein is CASSHTAGTPGYTF.

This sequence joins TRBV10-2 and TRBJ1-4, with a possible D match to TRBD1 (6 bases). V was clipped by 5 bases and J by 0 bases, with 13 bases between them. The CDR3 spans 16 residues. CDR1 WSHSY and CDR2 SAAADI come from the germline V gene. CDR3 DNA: TGCGCCAGCAGTCTTCTCAGGACAGCAACTAATGAAAAACTGTTTTTT. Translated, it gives CASSLLRTATNEKLFF.

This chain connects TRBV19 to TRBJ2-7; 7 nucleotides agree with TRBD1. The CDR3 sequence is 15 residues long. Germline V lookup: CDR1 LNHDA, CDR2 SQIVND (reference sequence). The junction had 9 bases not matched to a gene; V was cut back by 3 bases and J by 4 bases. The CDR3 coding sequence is TGTGCCAGTAGTATGACTGGGACAGTGGGATACGAGCAGTACTTC. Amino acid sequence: CASSMTGTVGYEQYF.

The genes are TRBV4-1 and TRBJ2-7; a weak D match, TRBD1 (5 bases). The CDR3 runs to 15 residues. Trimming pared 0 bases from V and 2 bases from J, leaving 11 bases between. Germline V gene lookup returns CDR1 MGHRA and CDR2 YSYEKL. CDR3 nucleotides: TGCGCCAGCAGCCAAGATTGGGGCTCGACCTACGAGCAGTACTTC. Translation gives CASSQDWGSTYEQYF.

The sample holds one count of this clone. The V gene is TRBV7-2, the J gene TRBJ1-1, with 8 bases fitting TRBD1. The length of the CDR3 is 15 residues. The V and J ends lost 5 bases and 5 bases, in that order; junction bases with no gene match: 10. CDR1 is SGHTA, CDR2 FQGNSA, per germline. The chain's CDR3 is CASSAIPQGATEAFF. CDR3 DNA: TGTGCCAGCAGCGCCATACCCCAGGGGGCGACTGAAGCTTTCTTT.

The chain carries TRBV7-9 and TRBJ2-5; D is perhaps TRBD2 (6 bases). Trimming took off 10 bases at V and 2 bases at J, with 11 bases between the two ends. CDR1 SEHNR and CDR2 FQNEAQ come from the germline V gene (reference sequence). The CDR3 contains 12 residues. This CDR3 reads CATARGQETQYF. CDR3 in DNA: TGTGCCACCGCCCGGGGGCAAGAGACCCAGTACTTC.

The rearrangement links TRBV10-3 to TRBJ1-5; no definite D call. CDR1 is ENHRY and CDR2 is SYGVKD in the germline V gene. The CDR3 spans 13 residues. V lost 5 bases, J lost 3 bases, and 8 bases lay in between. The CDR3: CAISSDLNQPQHF. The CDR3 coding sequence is TGTGCCATCAGTTCCGACCTCAATCAGCCCCAGCATTTT.

CDR3 residues: CASSDRQGWYGYTF. The CDR3 DNA is TGTGCCAGCAGTGATCGACAGGGCTGGTATGGCTACACCTTC. J is TRBJ1-2 and V is TRBV6-5; 7 positions agree with TRBD1. The ends lost 5 bases at V and 5 bases at J; junction bases unmatched: 8. The V gene's germline CDR1 is MNHEY and CDR2 SVGAGI. This CDR3 has 14 amino acids.

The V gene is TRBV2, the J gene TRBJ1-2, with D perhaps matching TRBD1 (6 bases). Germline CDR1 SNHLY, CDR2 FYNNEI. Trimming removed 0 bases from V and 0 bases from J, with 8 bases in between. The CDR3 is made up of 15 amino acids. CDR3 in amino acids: CASSEATGTNYGYTF. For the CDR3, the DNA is TGTGCCAGCAGTGAAGCAACAGGGACTAACTATGGCTACACCTTC.

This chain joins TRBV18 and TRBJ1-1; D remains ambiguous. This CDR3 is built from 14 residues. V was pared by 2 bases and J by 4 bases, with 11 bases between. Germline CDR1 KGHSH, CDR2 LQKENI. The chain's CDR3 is CASSPWFRPTEAFF. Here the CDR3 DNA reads TGTGCCAGCTCACCATGGTTCCGGCCCACTGAAGCTTTCTTT.